The entry that follows covers one T cell receptor (beta chain) sequence. This entry is derived from a study of blood T cell repertoires in COVID-19. Background on the study: Both acute and convalescent COVID-19 samples were obtained from the United States, Italy and Spain. Sample material is recorded as cDNA or gDNA derived from T cells, B-cell-depleted T cells, or PBMCs.

Study processing details: Estimation of nucleated cell counts was performed using reference gene primer amplification. The method was immunoSEQ multiplex PCR; TCRdb's version includes in-frame clones alone and lacks a portion of them. Clone size and V and J calls were adopted from that table, with D and trimming inferred from the DNA. The sample yields 130,000 to 150,000 clones, 80% to 90% seen once. Sequencing was done on a sample of peripheral blood. This clonotype was obtained from a woman between 45 and 60 years old with acute or convalescent COVID-19.

The CDR3 region is CASSVGGIGQPQHF. The DNA of the CDR3 is TGTGCCAGCAGCGTAGGAGGGATAGGTCAGCCCCAGCATTTT. V and J are TRBV9 and TRBJ1-5; D is undetermined. In germline, CDR1 is SGDLS, CDR2 YYNGEE. The CDR3 covers 14 residues. Trimming took 0 bases from V and 6 from J, leaving 10 bases between them. The full variable domain, in which reference TRBV9 and TRBJ1-5 provide the parts outside the CDR3, is DSGVTQTPKHLITATGQRVTLRCSPRSGDLSVYWYQQSLDQGLQFLIQYYNGEERAKGNILERFSAQQFPDLHSELNLSSLELGDSALYFCASSVGGIGQPQHFGDGTRLSIL.